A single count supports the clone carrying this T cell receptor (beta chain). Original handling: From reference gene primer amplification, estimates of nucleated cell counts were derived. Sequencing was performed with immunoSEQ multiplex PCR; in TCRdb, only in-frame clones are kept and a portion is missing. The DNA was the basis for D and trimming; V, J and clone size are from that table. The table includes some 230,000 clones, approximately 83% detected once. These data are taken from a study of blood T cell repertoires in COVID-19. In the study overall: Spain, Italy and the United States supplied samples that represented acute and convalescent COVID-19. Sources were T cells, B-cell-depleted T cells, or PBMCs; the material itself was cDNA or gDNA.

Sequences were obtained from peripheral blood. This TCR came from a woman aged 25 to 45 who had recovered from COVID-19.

The CDR3 DNA is TGTGCCACCAGTGCCAACAGTGACACTGAAGCTTTCTTT. It yields the protein CATSANSDTEAFF. The chain combines TRBV24-1 with TRBJ1-1; D is undetermined. CDR1 and CDR2 (germline): KGHDR, SFDVKD. The CDR3 runs to 13 residues. Trimming left V 5 bases short and J 3 bases short, with 9 bases between.